The present TCR beta chain was sequenced within a study of blood T cell repertoires in COVID-19. Study context: Spain, Italy and the United States supplied samples that represented acute and convalescent COVID-19.

In the original analysis: Reference gene primers were amplified, and this amplification served to estimate nucleated cell counts. Produced via immunoSEQ multiplex PCR; TCRdb's table is partial and in-frame only. For V, J and clone size, that table is used; D and trimming come from the DNA. The repertoire has hundreds of thousands of clones, around 89% of them found once; the top ten carry 0.2% to 0.3%. Between the trimmed V and J ends, which lost 0 bases and 5 bases, there was a span of 10 bases. The V gene's germline CDR1 is LGHNA and CDR2 YSLEER. CDR3 length equals 14 residues. Sample: peripheral blood. This chain connects TRBV4-3 to TRBJ1-2; D gene uncertain. The source of this sequence is a woman between 18 and 29 years old with acute or convalescent COVID-19. The CDR3 nucleotides are TGCGCCAGCAGCCAAGATCGCAGTGTATATGGCTACACCTTC. The encoded protein is CASSQDRSVYGYTF.